One and the same sample provided the 28 T cell receptor beta chains below, sequenced in a study of blood T cell repertoires in COVID-19. Some clones are missing from TCRdb's copy, which holds only in-frame ones; the method was immunoSEQ multiplex PCR. The repertoire holds around 130,000 clones, with approximately 88% as singletons. The sample consisted of peripheral blood. The receptors stem from a man in his 70s with active COVID-19.

The genes are TRBV28 and TRBJ2-7; D not certain. This CDR3 has 12 amino acids. From germline, CDR1 is MDHEN and CDR2 SYDVKM. V lost 2 bases and J 2 bases, leaving 4 bases between the germline ends. The CDR3 nucleotides are TGTGCCAGCAGTTTACAGGCCTACGAGCAGTACTTC. Translating it yields CASSLQAYEQYF. The whole variable domain, filled in from reference TRBV28 and TRBJ2-7, reads DVKVTQSSRYLVKRTGEKVFLECVQDMDHENMFWYRQDPGLGLRLIYFSYDVKMKEKGDIPEGYSVSREKKERFSLILESASTNQTSMYLCASSLQAYEQYFGPGTRLTVT.

The J gene is TRBJ1-2, the V gene TRBV7-2; 10 nucleotides line up with TRBD1. The CDR3 has 14 amino acids. Trimming at V came to 5 bases and at J to 5 bases, leaving 5 bases not matched to a gene. Germline V gives CDR1 SGHTA, CDR2 FQGNSA. In DNA form, the CDR3 reads TGTGCCAGCAGCCCCCGGGACAGGGGTTATGGCTACACCTTC. Its translation: CASSPRDRGYGYTF.

CDR3 sequence reads: CASSLWGGNQPQHF. CDR3 DNA: TGTGCCAGCAGTTTATGGGGGGGGAATCAGCCCCAGCATTTT. The genes are TRBV28 and TRBJ1-5, with D possibly matching TRBD1 (5 bases). Germline V CDR1 and CDR2: MDHEN, SYDVKM. V lost 0 bases and J lost 4, with 7 bases in between. This CDR3 contains 14 residues.

This rearrangement joins TRBV10-3 to TRBJ1-5, with D possibly matching TRBD1 (5 bases). Trimming pared 10 bases from V and 0 bases from J, leaving 13 bases between. The V gene's germline CDR1 is ENHRY and CDR2 SYGVKD. There are 14 residues in the CDR3. The CDR3 loop reads CATGTVGSNQPQHF. CDR3 coding DNA: TGTGCCACCGGGACTGTTGGTAGCAATCAGCCCCAGCATTTT.

This chain connects TRBV11-2 to TRBJ2-3, with TRBD2 identical over 14 bases. V shed 1 base, J shed 2 bases, and the junction held 5 bases outside the gene matches. From germline, CDR1 is SGHAT and CDR2 FQNNGV. CDR3 length: 18 residues. The CDR3 DNA reads as TGTGCCAGCAGCTTAGGTCTGGGACTAGCGGGGGTCACAGATACGCAGTATTTT. It specifies CASSLGLGLAGVTDTQYF.

V is TRBV9 and J is TRBJ2-5; D possibly corresponds to TRBD2 (6 bases). The CDR3 consists of 13 residues. The germline V and J ends were trimmed by 0 bases and 5 bases, with 8 bases remaining between them. CDR1 and CDR2 from the germline V gene are SGDLS and YYNGEE. CDR3 loop: CASSVGGGETQYF. For the CDR3, the DNA is TGTGCCAGCAGCGTAGGTGGAGGGGAGACCCAGTACTTC.

CDR3 region: CASSLQLQGMTTGELFF. CDR3 DNA: TGTGCCAGCAGCCTCCAGCTTCAGGGAATGACCACCGGGGAGCTGTTTTTT. V gene TRBV7-9 combines with J gene TRBJ2-2, with a possible D match to TRBD1 (5 bases). Trimming removed 5 bases at V and 4 bases at J, with 20 bases between. Per germline, CDR1 SEHNR and CDR2 FQNEAQ (reference sequence). This CDR3 has 17 amino acids.

As DNA, the CDR3 is TGTGCCAGCAGTTACCGCGGACAGGGGGCCCAGTACTTC. Its translation: CASSYRGQGAQYF. The chain carries TRBV6-6 and TRBJ2-5, with 10 bases identical to TRBD1. The CDR3 is made up of 13 amino acids. The ends lost 2 bases at V and 9 bases at J; junction bases unmatched: 3. Germline V lookup: CDR1 MNHNY, CDR2 SVGAGI (reference sequence).

The rearrangement links TRBV5-4 to TRBJ1-1, with unresolved D. V was clipped by 3 bases and J by 1 base, with 16 bases between them. The V gene's germline CDR1 is SGHNT and CDR2 YYREEE (reference sequence). The CDR3 spans 16 residues. The CDR3 region has the DNA TGTGCCAGCAGCTGGGCGGACGGCCGGGGGAACACTGAAGCTTTCTTT. It specifies CASSWADGRGNTEAFF. The entire variable domain, with the rest obtained from reference TRBV5-4 and TRBJ1-1, is as follows: ETGVTQSPTHLIKTRGQQVTLRCSSQSGHNTVSWYQQALGQGPQFIFQYYREEENGRGNFPPRFSGLQFPNYSSELNVNALELDDSALYLCASSWADGRGNTEAFFGQGTRLTVV.

The table lists this clone with a count of one. The chain employs TRBV28 and TRBJ1-6; 7 bases agree with TRBD1. The ends lost 7 bases at V and 6 bases at J; junction bases unmatched: 9. Germline V gives CDR1 MDHEN, CDR2 SYDVKM. This CDR3 is built from 15 residues. The CDR3 here is CASNSRTGLNSPLHF. As DNA, the CDR3 is TGTGCCAGCAACTCGCGGACAGGCCTTAATTCACCCCTCCACTTT. Together with reference TRBV28 and TRBJ1-6, the CDR3 gives the full variable domain: DVKVTQSSRYLVKRTGEKVFLECVQDMDHENMFWYRQDPGLGLRLIYFSYDVKMKEKGDIPEGYSVSREKKERFSLILESASTNQTSMYLCASNSRTGLNSPLHFGNGTRLTVT.

This chain joins TRBV7-8 and TRBJ1-1; D not certain. The germline V and J ends were trimmed by 2 bases and 1 base, with 5 bases remaining between them. This CDR3 has 13 amino acids. The germline gives CDR1 SGHVS, CDR2 FQNEAQ. The chain's CDR3 is CASSLTGNTEAFF. Written as DNA, the CDR3 is TGTGCCAGCAGCTTAACTGGGAACACTGAAGCTTTCTTT.

V is TRBV10-3 and J is TRBJ1-5; 10 bases agree with TRBD1. Trimming at V came to 10 bases and at J to 4 bases, leaving 7 bases not matched to a gene. Germline lookup yields CDR1 ENHRY and CDR2 SYGVKD. The CDR3 loop spans 14 amino acids. The CDR3 DNA is TGTGCCACCCGGACAGGGGGTGTGAATCAGCCCCAGCATTTT. Translating gives CATRTGGVNQPQHF.

This chain links TRBV27 with TRBJ2-4, with 8 nucleotides matching TRBD1. Germline CDR1 is MNHEY and CDR2 is SMNVEV (reference sequence). The CDR3 has 16 residues. With V trimmed by 3 bases and J by 3 bases, 7 bases remained unmatched. CDR3 sequence reads: CASSFIYRGSKNIQYF. As DNA, the CDR3 is TGTGCCAGCAGTTTTATTTACAGGGGGAGCAAAAACATTCAGTACTTC.

The chain joins TRBV14 to TRBJ2-5; weak D call: TRBD1 (5 bases). The CDR3 contains 13 residues. Germline CDR1 and CDR2: SGHDN and FVKESK. V was clipped by 5 bases and J by 4 bases, with 11 bases between them. CDR3 protein: CASSEGRGETQYF. In DNA, the CDR3 is TGTGCCAGCAGCGAAGGAAGGGGAGAGACCCAGTACTTC.

V is TRBV28 and J is TRBJ2-2; D might be TRBD2 (7 bases). This CDR3 contains 16 residues. V lost 6 bases to trimming and J lost 5 bases, with 19 bases between them. The V gene's germline CDR1 is MDHEN and CDR2 SYDVKM. CDR3 DNA: TGTGCCAGCAGGCCCGCCGGGGGGCTAAATACCGGGGAGCTGTTTTTT. This sequence encodes CASRPAGGLNTGELFF.

This clone was observed a few times. The chain carries TRBV19 and TRBJ2-1; 10 bases agree with TRBD2. This CDR3 has 15 residues. V lost 6 bases, J lost 4 bases, and 6 bases stayed unmatched. Germline V lookup: CDR1 LNHDA, CDR2 SQIVND (reference sequence). The DNA of the CDR3 is TGTGCCAGTAGCCCTCGGGGACTAGCGTACAATGAGCAGTTCTTC. Its protein is CASSPRGLAYNEQFF.

The chain links TRBV7-2 to TRBJ1-2; TRBD1 matches at 7 bases. CDR1 and CDR2 from the germline V gene are SGHTA and FQGNSA. V was pared by 5 bases and J by 4 bases, with 4 bases of the junction left unmatched. CDR3 length: 13 amino acids. CDR3 nucleotides: TGTGCCAGCAGCCGGGACAGCTCCTATGGCTACACCTTC. Translated, it gives CASSRDSSYGYTF.

The rearrangement links TRBV11-2 to TRBJ2-1, with TRBD2 matching over 8 bases. Germline V gives CDR1 SGHAT, CDR2 FQNNGV. The ends lost 8 bases at V and 2 bases at J; junction bases unmatched: 8. The CDR3 length is 15 residues. CDR3 in amino acids: CASCSLAGPYNEQFF. CDR3 DNA sequence: TGTGCCAGCTGCTCATTAGCGGGACCCTACAATGAGCAGTTCTTC.

Only a few counts were recorded for this clone. V usage is TRBV6-1 and J usage is TRBJ1-1; D not certain. V was clipped by 1 base and J by 7 bases, with 10 bases between them. CDR3 size: 13 residues. The germline gives CDR1 MNHNS, CDR2 SASEGT. DNA of the CDR3: TGTGCCAGCAGTGAAGGCGGTAGAGTTGAAGCTTTCTTT. Translated, it gives CASSEGGRVEAFF.

This clone has a handful of counts. J is TRBJ1-1 and V is TRBV11-1; TRBD1 agrees at 10 bases. This CDR3 is 16 amino acids long. Germline V gene data show CDR1 as SGHAT and CDR2 as FQDESV (reference sequence). The J segment lost 1 base and the V segment lost 5 bases, leaving 7 bases of the junction unmatched. The CDR3, as DNA: TGTGCCAGCAGCCCGGGACAGGGGCTACCGAACACTGAAGCTTTCTTT. It translates to CASSPGQGLPNTEAFF. Variable domain in full (rest from reference TRBV11-1 and TRBJ1-1): EAEVAQSPRYKITEKSQAVAFWCDPISGHATLYWYRQILGQGPELLVQFQDESVVDDSQLPKDRFSAERLKGVDSTLKIQPAELGDSAMYLCASSPGQGLPNTEAFFGQGTRLTVV.

This chain links TRBV28 with TRBJ1-1, with a possible D match to TRBD1 (6 bases). V gave up 5 bases and J gave up 5 bases, with 12 bases separating them. The germline gives CDR1 MDHEN, CDR2 SYDVKM. This CDR3 is 13 amino acids long. CDR3 sequence (DNA): TGTGCCAGCAGTCTACAGGGAGTTACTGAAGCTTTCTTT. It specifies CASSLQGVTEAFF.

This chain uses TRBV7-9 with TRBJ2-7; TRBD2 matches at 11 bases. The CDR3 contains 15 residues. Germline CDR1 SEHNR, CDR2 FQNEAQ (reference sequence). Germline trimming cut 5 bases from V and 7 bases from J; bases unmatched to any gene: 10. Here the CDR3 reads CASSLVAGGSEEQYF. In nucleotides, the CDR3 is TGTGCCAGCAGCCTCGTAGCGGGAGGGTCAGAGGAGCAGTACTTC.

This sequence joins TRBV18 and TRBJ2-7, with 9 bases identical to TRBD1. Germline lookup yields CDR1 KGHSH and CDR2 LQKENI. This CDR3 is 14 amino acids long. V was clipped by 3 bases and J by 5 bases; unmatched bases: 5. CDR3 protein: CASSPPTGGDEQYF. In DNA, the CDR3 is TGTGCCAGCTCACCCCCCACAGGGGGCGACGAGCAGTACTTC.

The V gene is TRBV9, the J gene TRBJ2-3, with 9 bases fitting TRBD2. The germline V gene has CDR1 SGDLS and CDR2 YYNGEE. The length of the CDR3 is 16 residues. With 3 bases clipped from V and 5 bases from J, the junction kept 10 bases outside the gene matches. The CDR3, as DNA: TGTGCCAGCAGCGCAGTGGGCGGGAGGGCCATAGATACGCAGTATTTT. Its protein product is CASSAVGGRAIDTQYF.

The chain uses TRBV20-1 and TRBJ2-7; D might be TRBD2 (6 bases). The CDR3 consists of 13 residues. V was cut by 3 bases and J by 5 bases, with 14 bases left in between. CDR1 is DFQATT and CDR2 is SNEGSKA in the germline V gene (reference sequence). The CDR3 sequence is CSASSGPANEQYF. As DNA, the CDR3 is TGCAGTGCTAGTAGCGGCCCCGCCAACGAGCAGTACTTC.

The genes are TRBV6-5 and TRBJ2-7; 7 bases fit TRBD1. The CDR3 consists of 15 residues. Per the germline V gene, CDR1 is MNHEY and CDR2 is SVGAGI. V shed 6 bases and J 7 bases; nucleotides not matched to a gene: 15. Here the CDR3 reads CASRMNRGPTKEQYF. CDR3 DNA: TGTGCCAGCAGGATGAACAGGGGACCTACGAAGGAGCAGTACTTC.

J is TRBJ2-1 and V is TRBV10-3, with 11 positions matching TRBD2. CDR1 is ENHRY and CDR2 is SYGVKD in the germline V gene. Unmatched junction bases numbered 7, after V lost 3 bases and J lost 0 bases. The CDR3 sequence is 18 residues long. The CDR3 DNA is TGTGCCATCAGTGACCCTAGCGGGAGGTTGAGCTCCTACAATGAGCAGTTCTTC. Its translation: CAISDPSGRLSSYNEQFF.

The V and J genes are TRBV24-1 and TRBJ1-4; D gene uncertain. V lost 3 bases to trimming and J lost 3 bases, with 10 bases between them. The V gene's germline CDR1 is KGHDR and CDR2 SFDVKD. The CDR3 length is 15 residues. CDR3 loop: CATSDGGRSNEKLFF. CDR3 in DNA: TGTGCCACCAGTGATGGTGGTCGGTCTAATGAAAAACTGTTTTTT.